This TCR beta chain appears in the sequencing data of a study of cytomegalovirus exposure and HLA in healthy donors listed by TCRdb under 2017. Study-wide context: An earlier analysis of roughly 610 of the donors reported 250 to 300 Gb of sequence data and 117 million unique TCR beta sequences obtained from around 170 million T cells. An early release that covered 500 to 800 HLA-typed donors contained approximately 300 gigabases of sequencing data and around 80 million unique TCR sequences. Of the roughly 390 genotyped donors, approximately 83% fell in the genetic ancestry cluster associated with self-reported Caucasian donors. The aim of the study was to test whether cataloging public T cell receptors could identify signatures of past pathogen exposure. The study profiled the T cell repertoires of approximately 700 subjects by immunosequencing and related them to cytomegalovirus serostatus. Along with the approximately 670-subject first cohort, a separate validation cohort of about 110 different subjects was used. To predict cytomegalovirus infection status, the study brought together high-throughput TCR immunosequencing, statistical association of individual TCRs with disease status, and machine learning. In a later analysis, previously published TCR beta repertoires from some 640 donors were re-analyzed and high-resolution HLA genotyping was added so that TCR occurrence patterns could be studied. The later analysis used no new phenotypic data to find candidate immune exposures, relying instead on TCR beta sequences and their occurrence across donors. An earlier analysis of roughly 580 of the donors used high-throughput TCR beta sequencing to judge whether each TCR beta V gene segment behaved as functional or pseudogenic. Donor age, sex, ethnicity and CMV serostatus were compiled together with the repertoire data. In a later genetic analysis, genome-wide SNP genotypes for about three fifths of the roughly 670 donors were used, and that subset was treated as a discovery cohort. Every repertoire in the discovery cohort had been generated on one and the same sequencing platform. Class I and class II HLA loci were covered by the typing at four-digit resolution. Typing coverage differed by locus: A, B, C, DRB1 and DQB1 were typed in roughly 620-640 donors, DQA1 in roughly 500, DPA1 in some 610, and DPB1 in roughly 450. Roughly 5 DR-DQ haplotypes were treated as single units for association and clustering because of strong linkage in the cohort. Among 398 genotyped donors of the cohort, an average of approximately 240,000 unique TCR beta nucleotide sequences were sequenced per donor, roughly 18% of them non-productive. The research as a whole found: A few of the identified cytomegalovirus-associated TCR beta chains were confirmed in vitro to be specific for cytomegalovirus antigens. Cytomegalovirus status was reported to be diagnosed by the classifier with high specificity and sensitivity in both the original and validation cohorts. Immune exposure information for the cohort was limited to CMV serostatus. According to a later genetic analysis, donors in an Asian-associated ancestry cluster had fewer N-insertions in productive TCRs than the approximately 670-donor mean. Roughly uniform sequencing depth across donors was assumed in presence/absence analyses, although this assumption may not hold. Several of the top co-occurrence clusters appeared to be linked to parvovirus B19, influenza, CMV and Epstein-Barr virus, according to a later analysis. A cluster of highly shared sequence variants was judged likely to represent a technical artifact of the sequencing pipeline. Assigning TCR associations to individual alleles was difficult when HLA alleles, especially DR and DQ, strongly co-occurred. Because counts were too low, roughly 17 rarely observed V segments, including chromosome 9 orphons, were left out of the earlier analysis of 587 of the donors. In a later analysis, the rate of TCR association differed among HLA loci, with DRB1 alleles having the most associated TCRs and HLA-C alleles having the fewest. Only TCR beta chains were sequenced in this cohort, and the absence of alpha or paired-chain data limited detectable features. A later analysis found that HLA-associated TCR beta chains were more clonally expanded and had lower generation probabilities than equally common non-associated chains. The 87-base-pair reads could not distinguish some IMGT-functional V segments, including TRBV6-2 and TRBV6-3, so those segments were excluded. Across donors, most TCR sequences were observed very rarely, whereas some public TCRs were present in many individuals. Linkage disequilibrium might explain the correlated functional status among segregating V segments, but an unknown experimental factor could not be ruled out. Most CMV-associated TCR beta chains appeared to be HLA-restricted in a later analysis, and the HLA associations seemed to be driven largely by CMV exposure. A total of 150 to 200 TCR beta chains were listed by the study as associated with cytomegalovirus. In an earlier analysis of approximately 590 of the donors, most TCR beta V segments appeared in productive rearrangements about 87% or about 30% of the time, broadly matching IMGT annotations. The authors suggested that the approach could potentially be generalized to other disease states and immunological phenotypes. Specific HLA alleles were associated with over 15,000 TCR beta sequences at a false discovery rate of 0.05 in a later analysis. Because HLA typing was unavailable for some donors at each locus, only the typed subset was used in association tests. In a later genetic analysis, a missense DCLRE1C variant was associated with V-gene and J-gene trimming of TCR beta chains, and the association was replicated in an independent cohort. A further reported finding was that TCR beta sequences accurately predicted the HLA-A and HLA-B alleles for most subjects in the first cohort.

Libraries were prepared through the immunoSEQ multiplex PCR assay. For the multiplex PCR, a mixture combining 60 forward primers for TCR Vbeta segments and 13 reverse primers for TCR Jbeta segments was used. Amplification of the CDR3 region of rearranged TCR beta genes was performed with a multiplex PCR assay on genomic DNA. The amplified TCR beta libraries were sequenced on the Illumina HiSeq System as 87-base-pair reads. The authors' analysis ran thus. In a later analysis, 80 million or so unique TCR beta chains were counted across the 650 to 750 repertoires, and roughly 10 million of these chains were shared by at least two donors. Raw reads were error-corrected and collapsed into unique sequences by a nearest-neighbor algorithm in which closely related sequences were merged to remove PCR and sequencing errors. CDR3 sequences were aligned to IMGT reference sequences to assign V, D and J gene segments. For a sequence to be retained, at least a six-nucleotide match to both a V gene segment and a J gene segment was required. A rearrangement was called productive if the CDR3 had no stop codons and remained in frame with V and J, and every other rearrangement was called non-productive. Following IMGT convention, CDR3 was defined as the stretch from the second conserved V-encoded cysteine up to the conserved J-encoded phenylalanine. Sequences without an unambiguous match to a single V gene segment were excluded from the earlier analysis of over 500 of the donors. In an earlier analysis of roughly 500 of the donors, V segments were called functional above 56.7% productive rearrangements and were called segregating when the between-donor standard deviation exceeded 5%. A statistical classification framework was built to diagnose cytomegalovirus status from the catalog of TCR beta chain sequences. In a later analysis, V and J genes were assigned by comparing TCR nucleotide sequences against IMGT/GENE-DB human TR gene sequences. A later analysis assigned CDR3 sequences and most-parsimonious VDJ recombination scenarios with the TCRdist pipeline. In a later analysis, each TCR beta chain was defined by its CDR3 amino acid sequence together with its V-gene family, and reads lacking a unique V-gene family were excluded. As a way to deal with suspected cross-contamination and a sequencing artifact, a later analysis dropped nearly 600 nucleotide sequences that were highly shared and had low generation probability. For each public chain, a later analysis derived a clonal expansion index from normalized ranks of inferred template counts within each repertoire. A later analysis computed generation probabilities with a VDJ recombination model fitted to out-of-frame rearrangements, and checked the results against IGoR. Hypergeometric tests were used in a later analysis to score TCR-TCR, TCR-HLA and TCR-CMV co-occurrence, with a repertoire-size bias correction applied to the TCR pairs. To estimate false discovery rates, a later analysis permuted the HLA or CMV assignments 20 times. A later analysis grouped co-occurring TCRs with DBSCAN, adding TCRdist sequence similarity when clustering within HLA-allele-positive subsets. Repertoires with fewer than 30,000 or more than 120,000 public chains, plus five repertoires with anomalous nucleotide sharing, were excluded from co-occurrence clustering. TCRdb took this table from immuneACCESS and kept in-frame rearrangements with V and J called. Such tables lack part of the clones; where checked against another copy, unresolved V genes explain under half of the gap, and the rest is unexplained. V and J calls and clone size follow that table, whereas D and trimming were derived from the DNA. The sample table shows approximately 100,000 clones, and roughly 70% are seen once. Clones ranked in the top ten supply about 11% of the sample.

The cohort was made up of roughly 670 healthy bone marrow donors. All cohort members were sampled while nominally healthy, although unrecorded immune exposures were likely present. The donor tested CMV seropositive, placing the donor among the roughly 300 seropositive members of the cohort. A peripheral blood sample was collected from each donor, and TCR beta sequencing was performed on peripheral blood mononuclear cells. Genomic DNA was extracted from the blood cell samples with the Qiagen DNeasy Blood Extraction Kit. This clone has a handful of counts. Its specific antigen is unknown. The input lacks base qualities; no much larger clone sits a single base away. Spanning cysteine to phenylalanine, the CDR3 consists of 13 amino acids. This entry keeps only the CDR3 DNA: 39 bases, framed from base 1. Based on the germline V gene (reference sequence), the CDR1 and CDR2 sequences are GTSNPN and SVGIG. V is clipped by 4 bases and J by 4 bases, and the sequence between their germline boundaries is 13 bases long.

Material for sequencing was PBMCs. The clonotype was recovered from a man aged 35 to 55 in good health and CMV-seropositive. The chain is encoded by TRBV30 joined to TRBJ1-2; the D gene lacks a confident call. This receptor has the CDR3 CAWTQPGTYGYTF. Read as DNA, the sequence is TGTGCCTGGACACAGCCTGGAACCTATGGCTACACCTTC.